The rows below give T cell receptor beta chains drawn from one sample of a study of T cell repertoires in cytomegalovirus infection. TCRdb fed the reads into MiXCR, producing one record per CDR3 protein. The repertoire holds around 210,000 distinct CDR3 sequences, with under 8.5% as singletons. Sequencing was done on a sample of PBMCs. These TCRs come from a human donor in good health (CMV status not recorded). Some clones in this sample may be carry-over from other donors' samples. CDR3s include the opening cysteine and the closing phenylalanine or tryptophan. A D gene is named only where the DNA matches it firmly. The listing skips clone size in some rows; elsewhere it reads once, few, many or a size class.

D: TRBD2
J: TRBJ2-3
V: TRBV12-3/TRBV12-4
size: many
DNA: TGTGCCAGCAGTTTAAGGTTGACTAGCGGCACAGATACGCAGTATTTT
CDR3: CASSLRLTSGTDTQYF

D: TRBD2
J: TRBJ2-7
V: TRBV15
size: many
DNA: TGTGCCACCAGCAGAGGAAGCGGGGGCAGATCAGCCTACGAGCAGTACTTC
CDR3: CATSRGSGGRSAYEQYF

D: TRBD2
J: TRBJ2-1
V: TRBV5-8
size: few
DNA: TGTGCCAGCAGCTTTGGACTAGCGAGGCACAATGAGCAGTTCTTC
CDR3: CASSFGLARHNEQFF

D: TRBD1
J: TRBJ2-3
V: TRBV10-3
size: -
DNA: TGTGCCATCAGTGAGACCCGAACAGGGGGCCTAACAGATACGCAGTATTTT
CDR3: CAISETRTGGLTDTQYF

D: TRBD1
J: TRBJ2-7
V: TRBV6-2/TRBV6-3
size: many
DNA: TGTGCCAGCAGTCCCTGGGGGACAGGGCGACACTCCTACGAGCAGTACTTC
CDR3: CASSPWGTGRHSYEQYF

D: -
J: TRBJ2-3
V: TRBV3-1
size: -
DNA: TGTGCCAGCAGCCAACATGGAGATACGCAGTATTTT
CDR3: CASSQHGDTQYF

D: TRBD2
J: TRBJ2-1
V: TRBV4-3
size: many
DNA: TGCGCCAGCAGCCAAGGAGCGGGGCTCCCCAATGAGCAGTTCTTC
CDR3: CASSQGAGLPNEQFF

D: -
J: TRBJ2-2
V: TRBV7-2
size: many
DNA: TGTGCCAGCAGGGCCGGGGGCACCGGGGAGCTGTTTTTT
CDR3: CASRAGGTGELFF

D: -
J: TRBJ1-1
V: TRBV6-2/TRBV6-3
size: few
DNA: TGTGCCAGCAGTCCCCAAGGGACCCCGGGCAGAGCTTTCTTT
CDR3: CASSPQGTPGRAFF

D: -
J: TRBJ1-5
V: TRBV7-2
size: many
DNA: TGTGCCAGCAGCTGGTACCGGGACACCGAAGGGAATCAGCCCCAGCATTTT
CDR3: CASSWYRDTEGNQPQHF

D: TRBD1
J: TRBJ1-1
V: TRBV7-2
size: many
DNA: TGTGCCAGCAAGCGGGACAGTTTGAACACTGAAGCTTTCTTT
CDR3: CASKRDSLNTEAFF

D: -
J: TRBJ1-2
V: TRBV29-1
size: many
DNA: TGCAGCGTTGAAGTGGGCCAAAGAGGCTACACCTTC
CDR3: CSVEVGQRGYTF

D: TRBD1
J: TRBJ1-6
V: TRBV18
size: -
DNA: TGTGCCAGCTCACCACCGGGGACAGGGGAAAATTCACCCCTCCACTTT
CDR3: CASSPPGTGENSPLHF

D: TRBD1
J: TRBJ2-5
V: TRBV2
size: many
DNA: TGTGCCAGCAGTGAAACTAGGACAGGGGGCGAGACCCAGTACTTC
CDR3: CASSETRTGGETQYF

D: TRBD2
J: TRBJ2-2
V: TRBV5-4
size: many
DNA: TGTGCCAGCACCCAACGGGGGGGACCGAACACCGGGGAGCTGTTTTTT
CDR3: CASTQRGGPNTGELFF

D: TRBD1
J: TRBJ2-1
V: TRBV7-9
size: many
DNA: TGTGCCAGCAGCTCCGACAGGGGCGGTTTGAATGAGCAGTTCTTC
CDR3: CASSSDRGGLNEQFF

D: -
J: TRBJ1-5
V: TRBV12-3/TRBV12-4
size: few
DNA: TGTGCCAGCAGTTTCGGGCCCTATAGCAATCAGCCCCAGCATTTT
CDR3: CASSFGPYSNQPQHF

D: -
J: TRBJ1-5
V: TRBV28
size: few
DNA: TGTGCCAGCAGTTCCCCGTTCCGACAGGACAATCAGCCCCAGCATTTT
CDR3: CASSSPFRQDNQPQHF

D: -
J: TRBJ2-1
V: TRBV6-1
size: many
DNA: TGTGCCAGCTCTAGACCCCGGGACAATGAGCAGTTCTTC
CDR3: CASSRPRDNEQFF

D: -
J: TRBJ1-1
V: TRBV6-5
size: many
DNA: TGTGCCAGCAGTTACTGGCAGACCATGAACACTGAAGCTTTCTTT
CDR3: CASSYWQTMNTEAFF

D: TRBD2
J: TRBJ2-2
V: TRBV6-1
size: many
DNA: TGTGCCAGCAGTCGGAGCGGGGGGGGGACCGGGGAGCTGTTTTTT
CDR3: CASSRSGGGTGELFF

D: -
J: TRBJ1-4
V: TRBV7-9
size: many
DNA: TGTGCCAGCAGCCAAGCGGGGGCCGGCGAAAAACTGTTTTTT
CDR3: CASSQAGAGEKLFF

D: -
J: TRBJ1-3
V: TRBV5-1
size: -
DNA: TGCGCCAGCAGCTTGGCGGATGGTGGAAACACCATATATTTT
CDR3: CASSLADGGNTIYF

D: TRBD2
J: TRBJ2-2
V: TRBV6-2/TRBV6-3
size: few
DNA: TGTGCCAGCAGTTTGGGTGGGCTAGCGGGGCCCGGGGAGCTGTTTTTT
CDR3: CASSLGGLAGPGELFF

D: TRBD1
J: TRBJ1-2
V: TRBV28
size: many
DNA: TGTGCCAGCAGTTTCAGGACAGGAAGTTTTGGCTACACCTTC
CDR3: CASSFRTGSFGYTF

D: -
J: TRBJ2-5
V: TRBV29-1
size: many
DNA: TGCAGCGTATTCACAGGGACAGAGACCCAGTACTTC
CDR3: CSVFTGTETQYF

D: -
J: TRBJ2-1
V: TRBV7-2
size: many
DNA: TGTGCCAGCAGCTTAAGGCAATCGAGGCGCTACAATGAGCAGTTCTTC
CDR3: CASSLRQSRRYNEQFF

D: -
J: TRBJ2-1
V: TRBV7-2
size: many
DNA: TGTGCCAGCAGCTTAGCTCGTCTTACGAATGAGCAGTTCTTC
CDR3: CASSLARLTNEQFF

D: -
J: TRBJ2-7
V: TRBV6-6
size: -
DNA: TGTGCCAGCACCCCTTGGTCAGGGAACTCCTACGAGCAGTACTTC
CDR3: CASTPWSGNSYEQYF

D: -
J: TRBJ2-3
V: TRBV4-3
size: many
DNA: TGCGCCAGCAGCCAAGATGGGGGCTTTAGCACAGATACGCAGTATTTT
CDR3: CASSQDGGFSTDTQYF

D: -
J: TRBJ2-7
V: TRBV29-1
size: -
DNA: TGCAGCGTATCGCTCAACTACGAGCAGTACTTC
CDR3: CSVSLNYEQYF

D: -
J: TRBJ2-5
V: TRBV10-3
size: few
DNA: TGTGCCATCAGTGATCGGGCTCAACAAGAGACCCAGTACTTC
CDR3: CAISDRAQQETQYF

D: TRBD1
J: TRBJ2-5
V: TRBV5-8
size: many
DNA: TGTGCCAGCAGTCACGATACAGGACAGGGCCAAGAGACCCAGTACTTC
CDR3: CASSHDTGQGQETQYF

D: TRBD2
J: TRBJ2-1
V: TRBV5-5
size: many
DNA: TGTGCCAGCAGACATGCCCCGGGACTAGCCGCCAATGAGCAGTTCTTC
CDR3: CASRHAPGLAANEQFF

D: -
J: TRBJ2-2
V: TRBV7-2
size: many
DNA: TGTGCCAGCAGCTTACCCCACGGGGAGCTGTTTTTT
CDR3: CASSLPHGELFF

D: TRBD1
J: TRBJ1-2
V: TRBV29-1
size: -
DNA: TGCAGCGCGGTTTTGGACAGGGGCGGATTGGGCTATGGCTACACCTTC
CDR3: CSAVLDRGGLGYGYTF

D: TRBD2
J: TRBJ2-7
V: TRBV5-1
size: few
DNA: TGCGCCAGCAGCTTGGGAGGGTCTAGCGGGGGAACCTCCTACGAGCAGTACTTC
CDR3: CASSLGGSSGGTSYEQYF

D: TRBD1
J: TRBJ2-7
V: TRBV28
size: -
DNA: TGTGCCAGCAGTTTAGGGACAGCAGCTTACGAGCAGTACTTC
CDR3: CASSLGTAAYEQYF

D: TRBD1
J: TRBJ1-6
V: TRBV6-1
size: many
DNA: TGTGCCAGCTGGGGGGACAGGGTCTCCTATAATTCACCCCTCCACTTT
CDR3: CASWGDRVSYNSPLHF

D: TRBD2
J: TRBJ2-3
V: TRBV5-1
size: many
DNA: TGCGCCAGCAGCTCGGAGCGACTAGCGGTAGGAGATACGCAGTATTTT
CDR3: CASSSERLAVGDTQYF

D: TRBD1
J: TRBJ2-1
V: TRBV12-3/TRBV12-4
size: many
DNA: TGTGCCAGCAGCCCCACGGACAGGGGGCCTGAGCAGTTCTTC
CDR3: CASSPTDRGPEQFF